These T cell receptor beta chains were read from a single sample in a study of blood T cells in healthy people across ages. TCRdb used MiXCR to reprocess the 5' RACE reads, holding one entry per CDR3 protein. The sample yields under 1,100,000 distinct CDR3 sequences, about 25% seen once. The same sample was also used in a study of T cells of mothers and their children.

The sample consisted of blood. The receptors shown here come from a girl aged 2 to 9 in good health. Both conserved end residues are part of each CDR3. A D gene is named only where the DNA matches it firmly. Size is omitted from some rows. Given values are once, few, many or a class for expanded clones.

size,D,J,V,CDR3,DNA
.,.,TRBJ2-1,TRBV12-3/TRBV12-4,CASTLDRVPEQFF,TGTGCCAGCACTCTAGATAGGGTTCCGGAGCAGTTCTTC
.,.,TRBJ2-2,TRBV13,CASRHGRSGELFF,TGTGCCAGCAGACACGGAAGATCCGGGGAGCTGTTTTTT
.,TRBD2,TRBJ2-7,TRBV3-1,CASSPAVAGTYEQYF,TGTGCCAGCAGCCCCGCGGTAGCGGGGACCTACGAGCAGTACTTC
.,.,TRBJ2-5,TRBV7-2,CASSFLSGETQYF,TGTGCCAGCAGCTTTTTAAGTGGGGAGACCCAGTACTTC
few,.,TRBJ2-7,TRBV7-3,CASSPLVSSYEQYF,TGTGCCAGCAGCCCCCTCGTGAGCTCCTACGAGCAGTACTTC
once,.,TRBJ1-1,TRBV20-1,CSAFRRASNTEAFF,TGCAGTGCATTCCGACGGGCATCGAACACTGAAGCTTTCTTT
few,TRBD1,TRBJ2-7,TRBV27,CASGPGQASYEQYF,TGTGCCAGCGGACCGGGACAGGCGTCCTACGAGCAGTACTTC
few,.,TRBJ2-5,TRBV11-2,CASSAEPGGRSETQYF,TGTGCCAGCAGCGCAGAACCGGGGGGCCGGTCAGAGACCCAGTACTTC
few,.,TRBJ1-4,TRBV6-5,CASSYSGSNEKLFF,TGTGCCAGCAGTTACTCGGGCAGTAATGAAAAACTGTTTTTT
.,.,TRBJ2-3,TRBV5-6,CASSPGLQVGDTQYF,TGTGCCAGCAGCCCGGGACTCCAAGTGGGAGATACGCAGTATTTT
.,.,TRBJ2-3,TRBV28,CASGVVTQYF,TGTGCCAGCGGGGTTGTTACGCAGTATTTT
few,TRBD1,TRBJ2-5,TRBV9,CASSYGQGQTQYF,TGTGCCAGCAGCTATGGACAGGGGCAAACCCAGTACTTC
.,.,TRBJ2-1,TRBV20-1,CSARGLTYNEQFF,TGCAGTGCTAGGGGACTTACCTACAATGAGCAGTTCTTC
few,TRBD1,TRBJ2-1,TRBV10-3,CAISSPPGTGGVNEQFF,TGTGCCATCAGTTCACCGCCCGGGACAGGGGGTGTAAATGAGCAGTTCTTC
.,.,TRBJ2-7,TRBV24-1,CATSVPGTDEQYF,TGTGCCACCAGTGTACCGGGAACGGACGAGCAGTACTTC
few,TRBD2,TRBJ2-3,TRBV7-3,CASSASGGITDTQYF,TGTGCCAGCAGCGCGTCGGGGGGGATCACAGATACGCAGTATTTT
few,TRBD2,TRBJ2-1,TRBV9,CASSVDGGVSEQFF,TGTGCCAGCAGCGTAGATGGGGGGGTTTCGGAGCAGTTCTTC
few,TRBD2,TRBJ2-5,TRBV3-1,CASSQASTSGRVGKTQYF,TGTGCCAGCAGCCAAGCGTCGACTAGCGGGAGGGTCGGAAAGACCCAGTACTTC
.,TRBD2,TRBJ2-5,TRBV12-3/TRBV12-4,CASSRQPGLAEEQYF,TGTGCCAGCAGCCGCCAACCGGGACTAGCGGAAGAGCAGTACTTC
few,.,TRBJ1-2,TRBV7-9,CAGSSYTF,TGTGCCGGCAGCTCCTACACCTTC
.,TRBD2,TRBJ2-4,TRBV6-2/TRBV6-3,CASSTSGLAGKNIQYF,TGTGCCAGCAGTACCTCGGGACTAGCGGGAAAAAACATTCAGTACTTC
few,.,TRBJ2-7,TRBV6-6,CASSYMDRYYEQYF,TGTGCCAGCAGTTACATGGACAGATACTACGAGCAGTACTTC
few,.,TRBJ2-4,TRBV4-1,CASSQDNWSSALEAKNIQYF,TGCGCCAGCAGCCAAGATAATTGGAGTTCTGCCCTGGAAGCCAAAAACATTCAGTACTTC
few,.,TRBJ2-5,TRBV7-9,CASSLDPGTDKETQYF,TGTGCCAGCAGCTTAGACCCTGGGACGGATAAAGAGACCCAGTACTTC
few,.,TRBJ1-6,TRBV5-5,CASSLAADTRPSLHF,TGTGCCAGCAGCTTGGCCGCGGACACCAGACCGTCCCTCCACTTT
many,TRBD2,TRBJ2-5,TRBV4-3,CASSQGTSGETQYF,TGTGCCAGCAGCCAAGGGACTAGCGGAGAGACCCAGTACTTC
few,.,TRBJ2-1,TRBV20-1,CSAREGTTPFF,TGCAGTGCTAGAGAGGGGACCACCCCGTTCTTC
.,.,TRBJ2-5,TRBV20-1,CSAYRDIQETQYF,TGCAGTGCTTACCGGGACATACAAGAGACCCAGTACTTC
.,.,TRBJ2-1,TRBV19,CASSPRAPRWTANEQFF,TGTGCCAGTAGTCCCAGAGCCCCGAGATGGACAGCGAATGAGCAGTTCTTC
.,TRBD2,TRBJ2-1,TRBV11-3,CASSLVGSGGAGEQFF,TGTGCCAGCAGCTTAGTGGGTAGCGGGGGGGCAGGGGAGCAGTTCTTC
few,.,TRBJ2-7,TRBV29-1,CSVSQGSSYEQYF,TGCAGCGTTAGCCAGGGGAGCTCCTACGAGCAGTACTTC
.,TRBD2,TRBJ2-1,TRBV7-9,CASRSASGDNEQFF,TGTGCCAGCAGGTCGGCTAGCGGTGACAATGAGCAGTTCTTC
few,.,TRBJ2-1,TRBV10-3,CAISESMGAEDYNEQFF,TGTGCCATCAGTGAGTCGATGGGGGCGGAGGACTACAATGAGCAGTTCTTC